These 21 T cell receptor beta chains came from one sample sequenced in a study of monozygotic twins with inflammatory bowel disease. Using the 5' RACE reads, TCRdb records one entry per CDR3 protein without DNA. Listed are roughly 320,000 distinct CDR3 sequences; 5.6% falls within the top ten. Material: blood. All receptors come from a human donor with ulcerative colitis or Crohn's disease, or a healthy co-twin of an affected twin (not recorded which).

The J gene is TRBJ2-7, the V gene TRBV10-2; the TRBD1 assignment by TCRdb is unverifiable without DNA. This CDR3 has 15 residues. Germline CDR1 WSHSY, CDR2 SAAADI. The CDR3 loop reads CASSSYGQGGAEQYF.

The rearrangement links TRBV11-1 to TRBJ2-7; TCRdb returns TRBD2, unconfirmable since there is no DNA. The CDR3 contains 18 residues. Germline values: CDR1 SGHAT, CDR2 FQDESV (reference sequence). The CDR3 loop is CATDLGWAGGPQSYEQYF.

The chain uses TRBV5-1 and TRBJ2-7. The CDR3 totals 14 residues. Germline V gives CDR1 SGHRS, CDR2 YFSETQ. This chain's CDR3 is CASSLAGYSGEQYF.

V and J are TRBV12-3 or TRBV12-4 and TRBJ2-7; TCRdb calls TRBD1, which cannot be checked without DNA. This CDR3 region has 13 residues. The CDR3 reads CATKTGPGSEQYF.

The chain employs TRBV7-9 and TRBJ1-5; the D gene TCRdb calls, TRBD1, cannot be checked with no DNA. Per germline, CDR1 SEHNR and CDR2 FQNEAQ (reference sequence). CDR3 length equals 12 residues. CDR3 sequence reads: CASSSGTQPQHF. Based on the CDR3 plus reference TRBV7-9 and TRBJ1-5, the full variable domain is DTGVSQNPRHKITKRGQNVTFRCDPISEHNRLYWYRQTLGQGPEFLTYFQNEAQLEKSRLLSDRFSAERPKGSFSTLEIQRTEQGDSAMYLCASSSGTQPQHFGDGTRLSIL.

The genes are TRBV20-1 and TRBJ2-7. In germline, CDR1 is DFQATT, CDR2 SNEGSKA (reference sequence). This CDR3 comprises 14 residues. The CDR3 sequence is CSASDMTGSYEQYF.

This chain links TRBV5-6 with TRBJ2-7; there is no DNA to check the TCRdb D call of TRBD1. CDR3 length equals 13 residues. Germline CDR1 and CDR2: SGHDT and YYEEEE. The CDR3: CASSAGGFYEQYF.

This chain joins TRBV7-9 and TRBJ2-5; the D gene TCRdb calls, TRBD1, cannot be checked with no DNA. The CDR3 has 15 amino acids. Germline loops: CDR1 SEHNR, CDR2 FQNEAQ (reference sequence). The CDR3 here is CASSFGQGIGETQYF.

The CDR3 sequence is CASSLEGTTISGNTIYF. The rearrangement joins TRBV13 to TRBJ1-3; TCRdb calls TRBD1, which cannot be checked without DNA. Germline CDR1 and CDR2: PRHDT and FYEKMQ (reference sequence). The CDR3 loop spans 17 amino acids. Full variable domain (remainder filled in from reference TRBV13 and TRBJ1-3): AAGVIQSPRHLIKEKRETATLKCYPIPRHDTVYWYQQGPGQDPQFLISFYEKMQSDKGSIPDRFSAQQFSDYHSELNMSSLELGDSALYFCASSLEGTTISGNTIYFGEGSWLTVV.

This rearrangement joins TRBV7-2 to TRBJ2-7; TCRdb reports TRBD1, a call that lacks DNA to check it against. The germline CDR1 and CDR2 sequences are SGHTA and FQGNSA. CDR3 length equals 15 residues. The CDR3 region is CASSFRGRGAGEQYF. The variable domain in full, completed from reference TRBV7-2 and TRBJ2-7, reads GAGVSQSPSNKVTEKGKDVELRCDPISGHTALYWYRQSLGQGLEFLIYFQGNSAPDKSGLPSDRFSAERTGGSVSTLTIQRTQQEDSAVYLCASSFRGRGAGEQYFGPGTRLTVT.

The V call is TRBV28, the J call TRBJ2-3; the D call of TRBD2 rests on TCRdb alone, since no DNA is present to check it. Looked up from germline, CDR1 is MDHEN and CDR2 is SYDVKM. The CDR3 spans 16 residues. The CDR3 here is CASSSPWAGRGDTQYF. Drawing the rest from reference TRBV28 and TRBJ2-3, the complete variable domain is DVKVTQSSRYLVKRTGEKVFLECVQDMDHENMFWYRQDPGLGLRLIYFSYDVKMKEKGDIPEGYSVSREKKERFSLILESASTNQTSMYLCASSSPWAGRGDTQYFGPGTRLTVL.

The chain carries TRBV7-2 and TRBJ2-1; TCRdb's D gene call, TRBD2, goes unchecked for lack of DNA. The CDR3 extends over 14 amino acids. Germline CDR1 SGHTA, CDR2 FQGNSA. The CDR3 sequence is CASSPKTSGSLLFF.

This chain links TRBV12-3 or TRBV12-4 with TRBJ1-2. This CDR3 has 11 residues. CDR3 amino acids: CASSGFYGYTF.

The chain combines TRBV5-1 with TRBJ2-1; the D gene TCRdb calls, TRBD1, cannot be checked with no DNA. CDR1 and CDR2 (germline): SGHRS, YFSETQ. The CDR3 spans 18 residues. CDR3 sequence: CASSLRTGQEISYNEQFF.

The gene calls are TRBV6-1 and TRBJ1-5; lacking DNA, the TRBD1 call made by TCRdb goes unchecked. CDR1 is MNHNS and CDR2 is SASEGT in the germline V gene. This CDR3 region has 15 residues. This CDR3 reads CASSPQGISNQPQHF.

This sequence joins TRBV7-2 and TRBJ2-2; without DNA, the TCRdb call of TRBD1 cannot be checked. From germline, CDR1 is SGHTA and CDR2 FQGNSA. The CDR3 is 16 amino acids. CDR3 residues: CASTTRSALYTGELFF.

CDR3 in amino acids: CASSRGRGGYTF. This chain connects TRBV21-1 to TRBJ1-2; no DNA is available, so the TRBD1 call from TCRdb remains unchecked. TRBV21-1 is an annotated pseudogene. The length of the CDR3 is 12 residues.

The rearrangement links TRBV6-5 to TRBJ2-3. CDR1 is MNHEY, CDR2 SVGAGI, per germline. The CDR3 covers 14 residues. The CDR3 is CASSYSQSTDTQYF.

The chain carries TRBV29-1 and TRBJ1-2. CDR1 is SQVTM, CDR2 ANQGSEA, per germline. This CDR3 region has 11 residues. The CDR3 protein is CSARLAYGYTF.

V usage is TRBV7-9 and J usage is TRBJ2-3; no DNA is available, so the TRBD1 call from TCRdb remains unchecked. CDR1 and CDR2 from the germline V gene are SEHNR and FQNEAQ (reference sequence). The CDR3 is 15 residues long. The CDR3 sequence is CASSPGDGGPDTQYF.

The rearrangement joins TRBV5-1 to TRBJ2-5; TCRdb's D gene call, TRBD1, goes unchecked for lack of DNA. This CDR3 is 15 amino acids long. From germline, CDR1 is SGHRS and CDR2 YFSETQ. The CDR3: CASSLGPERGETQYF.